Listed below are T cell receptor beta chains from one sample, sequenced in a study of neurological immune-mediated disorders. MiXCR was run by TCRdb on the 5' RACE reads, yielding one entry per CDR3 protein. Here the sample spans roughly 66,000 distinct CDR3 sequences, 4.5% to 5.5% being singletons. The sequencing sample was made of PBMCs. The receptors were gathered from a woman aged 70-85 years with multiple sclerosis. Both conserved end residues are part of each CDR3. Fields, in order: J gene, D gene, V gene, clone size, CDR3 protein, CDR3 DNA. D genes are given only for firm matches. Clone size is not always given. Where it is, it says once, few, many or a class for expanded clones.

j_call: TRBJ2-2; d_call: TRBD2; v_call: TRBV20-1; clone_size: many; cdr3_aa: CSARLAGNTGELFF; cdr3_nt: TGCAGTGCCAGACTAGCGGGGAACACCGGGGAGCTGTTTTTT
j_call: TRBJ2-3; d_call: -; v_call: TRBV4-3; clone_size: many; cdr3_aa: CASSQAGVPKGQYF; cdr3_nt: TGCGCCAGCAGCCAAGCGGGAGTCCCAAAGGGGCAGTATTTT
j_call: TRBJ2-3; d_call: -; v_call: TRBV4-3; clone_size: few; cdr3_aa: CASSPQVSSTDTQYF; cdr3_nt: TGCGCCAGCAGCCCCCAAGTATCAAGCACAGATACGCAGTATTTT
j_call: TRBJ1-2; d_call: -; v_call: TRBV28; clone_size: few; cdr3_aa: CASSSVGGYTF; cdr3_nt: TGTGCCAGCAGTTCAGTTGGTGGCTACACCTTC
j_call: TRBJ2-7; d_call: -; v_call: TRBV12-3/TRBV12-4; clone_size: many; cdr3_aa: CASSLVRGGSYEQYF; cdr3_nt: TGTGCCAGCAGTTTAGTCAGGGGGGGCTCCTACGAGCAGTACTTC
j_call: TRBJ2-1; d_call: TRBD1; v_call: TRBV7-9; clone_size: many; cdr3_aa: CASSPGGTGGNEQFF; cdr3_nt: TGTGCCAGCAGCCCAGGGGGGACAGGGGGCAATGAGCAGTTCTTC
j_call: TRBJ2-1; d_call: TRBD1; v_call: TRBV29-1; clone_size: many; cdr3_aa: CTGGQGANEQFF; cdr3_nt: TGCACTGGGGGACAGGGGGCAAATGAGCAGTTCTTC
j_call: TRBJ2-7; d_call: -; v_call: TRBV7-9; clone_size: many; cdr3_aa: CASSSPTYEQYF; cdr3_nt: TGTGCCAGCAGCTCCCCTACCTACGAGCAGTACTTC
j_call: TRBJ1-5; d_call: -; v_call: TRBV2; clone_size: many; cdr3_aa: CASSRTQSNQPQHF; cdr3_nt: TGTGCCAGCAGTAGGACACAAAGCAATCAGCCCCAGCATTTT
j_call: TRBJ1-3; d_call: -; v_call: TRBV3-1; clone_size: few; cdr3_aa: CASSQGKGATGNTIYF; cdr3_nt: TGTGCCAGCAGCCAGGGGAAAGGAGCGACTGGAAACACCATATATTTT
j_call: TRBJ1-2; d_call: -; v_call: TRBV6-5; clone_size: many; cdr3_aa: CASSYSSGNGYTF; cdr3_nt: TGTGCCAGCAGTTACTCATCAGGGAATGGCTACACCTTC
j_call: TRBJ1-4; d_call: TRBD1; v_call: TRBV7-9; clone_size: few; cdr3_aa: CASSLMDRGHEKLFF; cdr3_nt: TGTGCCAGCAGCTTAATGGACAGGGGGCATGAAAAACTGTTTTTT
j_call: TRBJ2-2; d_call: -; v_call: TRBV7-9; clone_size: many; cdr3_aa: CASSLTAGELFF; cdr3_nt: TGTGCCAGCAGCTTAACGGCCGGGGAGCTGTTTTTT
j_call: TRBJ2-6; d_call: TRBD1; v_call: TRBV5-1; clone_size: -; cdr3_aa: CASSFISPGTGSGANVLTF; cdr3_nt: TGCGCCAGCAGCTTTATAAGTCCCGGGACAGGGTCTGGGGCCAACGTCCTGACTTTC
j_call: TRBJ2-1; d_call: -; v_call: TRBV7-2; clone_size: -; cdr3_aa: CASRGESYNEQFF; cdr3_nt: TGTGCCAGCCGGGGTGAATCCTACAATGAGCAGTTCTTC
j_call: TRBJ2-1; d_call: -; v_call: TRBV5-6; clone_size: -; cdr3_aa: CASSFRKGTPYNEQFF; cdr3_nt: TGTGCCAGCAGCTTTCGCAAGGGCACCCCCTACAATGAGCAGTTCTTC
j_call: TRBJ2-7; d_call: -; v_call: TRBV6-5; clone_size: many; cdr3_aa: CASHPPAGLKYF; cdr3_nt: TGTGCCAGCCACCCCCCAGCAGGATTGAAGTACTTC
j_call: TRBJ2-1; d_call: TRBD2; v_call: TRBV11-2; clone_size: many; cdr3_aa: CASSINPLAGEDEQFF; cdr3_nt: TGTGCCAGCAGCATCAACCCCCTAGCGGGAGAAGATGAGCAGTTCTTC
j_call: TRBJ1-1; d_call: TRBD1; v_call: TRBV12-3/TRBV12-4; clone_size: many; cdr3_aa: CASSKLRDRGAEAFF; cdr3_nt: TGTGCCAGCAGTAAACTCCGGGACAGGGGCGCTGAAGCTTTCTTT
j_call: TRBJ1-6; d_call: -; v_call: TRBV20-1; clone_size: -; cdr3_aa: CSARRPSYNSPLHF; cdr3_nt: TGCAGTGCTAGGAGACCCTCCTATAATTCACCCCTCCACTTT
j_call: TRBJ2-1; d_call: TRBD2; v_call: TRBV6-6; clone_size: many; cdr3_aa: CASSLPGTSGKQFF; cdr3_nt: TGTGCCAGCAGTCTCCCCGGGACTAGCGGTAAGCAGTTCTTC
j_call: TRBJ1-2; d_call: TRBD1; v_call: TRBV4-3; clone_size: few; cdr3_aa: CASSPTGDHYGYTF; cdr3_nt: TGCGCCAGCAGCCCGACAGGGGATCACTATGGCTACACCTTC
j_call: TRBJ1-1; d_call: -; v_call: TRBV5-1; clone_size: many; cdr3_aa: CASSSDRQFRDTEAFF; cdr3_nt: TGCGCCAGCAGCTCGGACCGACAGTTTAGGGACACTGAAGCTTTCTTT
j_call: TRBJ1-3; d_call: -; v_call: TRBV20-1; clone_size: -; cdr3_aa: CSASVSGRNTIYF; cdr3_nt: TGCAGTGCTAGCGTGAGCGGCAGAAACACCATATATTTT
j_call: TRBJ2-7; d_call: TRBD2; v_call: TRBV20-1; clone_size: many; cdr3_aa: CSAPQPSSGGYEQYF; cdr3_nt: TGCAGTGCTCCCCAGCCCTCTAGCGGAGGCTACGAGCAGTACTTC
j_call: TRBJ1-5; d_call: TRBD1; v_call: TRBV7-2; clone_size: many; cdr3_aa: CASSLAGTGVQPQHF; cdr3_nt: TGTGCCAGCAGCTTAGCCGGGACAGGGGTACAGCCCCAGCATTTT
j_call: TRBJ2-3; d_call: -; v_call: TRBV24-1; clone_size: many; cdr3_aa: CATSPGGTDTQYF; cdr3_nt: TGTGCCACCAGCCCGGGGGGCACAGATACGCAGTATTTT
j_call: TRBJ2-7; d_call: TRBD2; v_call: TRBV7-2; clone_size: many; cdr3_aa: CASSQSGNIREQYF; cdr3_nt: TGTGCCAGCAGCCAAAGCGGGAACATTCGAGAGCAGTACTTC
j_call: TRBJ2-4; d_call: TRBD1; v_call: TRBV29-1; clone_size: many; cdr3_aa: CSVGHLGQGAMAKNIQYF; cdr3_nt: TGCAGCGTTGGCCACCTTGGGCAGGGGGCTATGGCCAAAAACATTCAGTACTTC
j_call: TRBJ2-3; d_call: TRBD2; v_call: TRBV20-1; clone_size: -; cdr3_aa: CSASGTSSTDTQYF; cdr3_nt: TGCAGTGCTAGCGGGACTAGTAGCACAGATACGCAGTATTTT
j_call: TRBJ2-2; d_call: -; v_call: TRBV5-1; clone_size: -; cdr3_aa: CASSTRENTGELFF; cdr3_nt: TGCGCCAGCAGTACTAGGGAGAACACCGGGGAGCTGTTTTTT
j_call: TRBJ2-1; d_call: -; v_call: TRBV30; clone_size: -; cdr3_aa: CAWGDGSSYNEQFF; cdr3_nt: TGTGCCTGGGGCGATGGGAGCTCCTACAATGAGCAGTTCTTC
j_call: TRBJ2-1; d_call: TRBD2; v_call: TRBV20-1; clone_size: many; cdr3_aa: CSARLAGLNEQFF; cdr3_nt: TGCAGTGCGCGACTAGCGGGCCTCAATGAGCAGTTCTTC
j_call: TRBJ1-1; d_call: -; v_call: TRBV20-1; clone_size: many; cdr3_aa: CSAFPNRGTEAFF; cdr3_nt: TGCAGTGCTTTTCCTAACCGAGGGACTGAAGCTTTCTTT
j_call: TRBJ2-7; d_call: TRBD1; v_call: TRBV6-5; clone_size: many; cdr3_aa: CASSYSRGLYEQYF; cdr3_nt: TGTGCCAGCAGTTACTCCAGGGGGCTCTACGAGCAGTACTTC
j_call: TRBJ2-4; d_call: TRBD1; v_call: TRBV5-1; clone_size: many; cdr3_aa: CASSLGTGGDIQYF; cdr3_nt: TGCGCCAGCAGCTTAGGGACAGGGGGCGACATTCAGTACTTC
j_call: TRBJ2-2; d_call: -; v_call: TRBV10-1; clone_size: many; cdr3_aa: CASSETGPGELFF; cdr3_nt: TGCGCCAGCAGTGAGACCGGTCCCGGGGAGCTGTTTTTT
j_call: TRBJ1-2; d_call: -; v_call: TRBV20-1; clone_size: many; cdr3_aa: CSARDTSRSNYGYTF; cdr3_nt: TGCAGTGCTAGAGATACGTCCAGATCTAACTATGGCTACACCTTC
j_call: TRBJ2-1; d_call: -; v_call: TRBV4-1; clone_size: many; cdr3_aa: CASSPFRSEQFF; cdr3_nt: TGCGCCAGCAGCCCGTTCCGGTCTGAGCAGTTCTTC
j_call: TRBJ2-4; d_call: -; v_call: TRBV5-1; clone_size: many; cdr3_aa: CASSLTGIDKNIQYF; cdr3_nt: TGCGCCAGCAGCTTGACGGGAATTGACAAAAACATTCAGTACTTC
j_call: TRBJ1-1; d_call: -; v_call: TRBV29-1; clone_size: many; cdr3_aa: CSVDEGYTEAFF; cdr3_nt: TGCAGCGTTGATGAGGGGTACACTGAAGCTTTCTTT
j_call: TRBJ2-3; d_call: TRBD2; v_call: TRBV7-3; clone_size: many; cdr3_aa: CASSLNAGGLDTQYF; cdr3_nt: TGTGCCAGCAGCTTAAATGCGGGAGGATTAGATACGCAGTATTTT
j_call: TRBJ1-4; d_call: TRBD1; v_call: TRBV7-6; clone_size: many; cdr3_aa: CASSLRGLPNEKLFF; cdr3_nt: TGTGCCAGCAGCCTGAGGGGGCTCCCTAATGAAAAACTGTTTTTT
j_call: TRBJ1-1; d_call: -; v_call: TRBV4-1; clone_size: many; cdr3_aa: CASSHPWTGEAFF; cdr3_nt: TGCGCCAGCAGCCACCCCTGGACTGGCGAAGCTTTCTTT
j_call: TRBJ2-7; d_call: TRBD2; v_call: TRBV3-1; clone_size: many; cdr3_aa: CASRVAGRAGEQYF; cdr3_nt: TGTGCCAGCAGAGTAGCGGGACGGGCTGGCGAGCAGTACTTC